These 6 T cell receptor beta chains share one sample of origin, sequenced in a study of tumor and adjacent non-tumor tissue in lung cancer. This sample's RNA came from whole unsorted tissue. More than 3 cm separated this lung sample from the edge of the tumor. Three rounds of nested PCR, following a modified ARM-PCR protocol, produced the TCRbeta library. TCRdb ran MiXCR on the multiplex PCR reads and lists one entry per CDR3 protein. The sample records about 90,000 distinct CDR3 sequences, 76% being singletons. Sequencing was done on a sample of distant non-tumor lung tissue. These receptors originate from a woman aged 45-65 years with non-small cell lung cancer.

In regard to this clonotype: In this CDR3 the conserved last residue, phenylalanine or tryptophan, is missing, so a read error is likely. The V call is TRBV6-6, the J call TRBJ1-1; D gene ambiguous. The CDR3 loop spans 15 amino acids. Deletions cut 4 bases from V and 0 bases from J, with 12 bases between. Per the germline V gene, CDR1 is MNHNY and CDR2 is SVGAGI (reference sequence). The CDR3 DNA reads as TGTGCCAGCAGTTTTGATGGGCAGGTGAACACTGAAGCTTTCTTA. Its protein is CASSFDGQVNTEAFL.

Notes on this clonotype: Here the CDR3 omits its conserved ending phenylalanine or tryptophan, so a read error is the likely source. This chain connects TRBV4-1 to TRBJ2-7; D could derive from TRBD1 or TRBD2 (5 bases each). The CDR3 has 15 amino acids. From germline, CDR1 is MGHRA and CDR2 YSYEKL. CDR3 nucleotide sequence: TGCGCCAGCAGTCAAGATGAGGGACGGCACTACAAGCAGTACTTA. Its translation is CASSQDEGRHYKQYL.

Remarks on this clonotype: A read error may produce the germline difference seen at one junction end. The rearrangement joins TRBV5-6 to TRBJ2-3; a weak D match, TRBD2 (7 bases). Per the germline V gene, CDR1 is SGHDT and CDR2 is YYEEEE. This CDR3 has 15 residues. The CDR3 reads CVSSFRGGATDTHYF. DNA for the CDR3: TGTGTCAGCAGCTTTAGGGGGGGGGCGACAGATACGCACTATTTT.

Regarding this clonotype: A read error may account for a junction end that differs from germline. CDR3 bases: TGCAGTGTTCAGGGGGCGGACACCGGGGAGCTGTGTTTT. It encodes CSVQGADTGELCF. This chain connects TRBV29-1 to TRBJ2-2, with 8 bases identical to TRBD1. The CDR3 is made up of 13 amino acids. Germline V gene lookup returns CDR1 SQVTM and CDR2 ANQGSEA.

On this clonotype: The junction shows a germline mismatch at one end, possibly a read error. The chain links TRBV12-3 or TRBV12-4 to TRBJ2-4; 7 bases line up with TRBD2. This CDR3 is built from 15 residues. Here the CDR3 DNA reads TGTGCCAGTAGTTTCTGGCGGGAGTGCCGGGACATTCAGTACTTC. Encoded protein: CASSFWRECRDIQYF.

For this clonotype: A read error may account for a junction end that differs from germline. The chain carries TRBV4-1 and TRBJ2-2; 7 nucleotides agree with TRBD2. Germline V gene data show CDR1 as MGHRA and CDR2 as YSYEKL. The CDR3 totals 18 residues. Here the CDR3 reads CASSRQDQGWWPSGDLFF. As DNA, the CDR3 is TGCGCCAGCAGCCGCCAAGATCAAGGTTGGTGGCCAAGCGGGGACCTGTTTTTT.